These 25 T cell receptor beta chains came from one sample sequenced in a study of post-analysis software for immune sequencing data. Regarding the study as a whole: Patients used a handful of TRBV segments, including TRBV5-6, TRBV5-1 and TRBV20-1, more often than controls.

The antigens for these receptors are not known. Presence of unique molecular identifiers characterized the TCR beta cDNA libraries. TCRdb used MiXCR to reprocess the PCR reads, holding one entry per CDR3 protein. Among around 770,000 distinct CDR3 sequences listed, about half were seen once. The material sequenced was blood. Receptors originate from a girl aged 5-17 years with multiple sclerosis.

This clonotype has only a few counts. This chain connects TRBV5-1 to TRBJ2-7; D may be TRBD1 or TRBD2 (5 bases each). The V gene lost 4 bases and the J gene lost 5 bases, with 16 bases spanning the gap. The CDR3 extends over 14 amino acids. CDR1 and CDR2 (germline): SGHRS, YFSETQ. The CDR3 spells CASSPTSLGDEQYF. The DNA for the CDR3 is TGCGCCAGCAGCCCCACAAGTCTGGGGGACGAGCAGTACTTC.

This chain connects TRBV10-2 to TRBJ2-1, with TRBD2 identical over 8 bases. The CDR3 is made up of 14 amino acids. The junction had 8 bases not matched to a gene; V was cut back by 4 bases and J by 9 bases. In germline, CDR1 is WSHSY, CDR2 SAAADI. The CDR3 coding sequence is TGCGCCAGCAGTGCTGAGCGGGAGTTCAGTGAGCAGTTCTTC. Encoded protein: CASSAEREFSEQFF.

This clonotype was counted only a few times. CDR3 sequence (DNA): TGTGCCAGCAGCTTAGCCCCCTTGGCTTTCGAGCAGTACTTC. Its protein product is CASSLAPLAFEQYF. The chain couples TRBV7-3 to TRBJ2-7; D is uncertain. Germline V lookup: CDR1 SGHTA, CDR2 FQGTGA. V was pared by 2 bases and J by 6 bases, with 14 bases between. This CDR3 is built from 14 residues.

This clonotype was seen a handful of times. The rearrangement links TRBV9 to TRBJ1-2; D unclear. V lost 0 bases and J lost 6, with 12 bases in between. Germline CDR1 and CDR2: SGDLS and YYNGEE. CDR3 length equals 14 residues. This chain's CDR3 is CASSVVGPWDGYTF. CDR3 nucleotide sequence: TGTGCCAGCAGCGTAGTTGGCCCCTGGGATGGCTACACCTTC.

J is TRBJ1-4 and V is TRBV20-1; D is unclear. CDR3 length equals 12 residues. V gave up 3 bases and J gave up 8 bases, with 10 bases separating them. Germline V CDR1 and CDR2: DFQATT, SNEGSKA (reference sequence). The CDR3 region is CSARTEGEKLFF. The DNA for the CDR3 is TGCAGTGCTAGGACCGAAGGGGAAAAACTGTTTTTT.

V usage is TRBV20-1 and J usage is TRBJ2-3, with a weak D call TRBD1 (5 bases). The length of the CDR3 is 17 residues. Germline V lookup: CDR1 DFQATT, CDR2 SNEGSKA (reference sequence). V lost 0 bases, J lost 0 bases, and 16 bases lay in between. CDR3 protein: CSARDPQGKISTDTQYF. CDR3 coding DNA: TGCAGTGCTAGAGATCCGCAGGGAAAGATTAGCACAGATACGCAGTATTTT.

In its sample, this clonotype was seen a few times. The rearrangement uses TRBV6-5 and TRBJ2-7, with 13 bases aligning to TRBD2. The germline CDR1 and CDR2 sequences are MNHEY and SVGAGI. The CDR3 runs 17 residues. Trimming removed 4 bases from V and 5 bases from J; junction bases left unmatched: 11. The CDR3 loop is CASSLYPGLAGSHEQYF. Here the CDR3 DNA reads TGTGCCAGCAGTTTATATCCGGGACTAGCGGGGAGCCACGAGCAGTACTTC.

The rearrangement joins TRBV6-7 to TRBJ1-1; the D is unclear. TRBV6-7 belongs to the ORF category, with a function that is uncertain. V lost 1 base to trimming and J lost 4 bases, with 10 bases between them. The CDR3 totals 14 residues. The CDR3 spells CASSYYGVTTEAFF. As DNA, the CDR3 is TGTGCCAGCAGTTACTACGGCGTAACCACTGAAGCTTTCTTT.

The chain joins TRBV7-2 to TRBJ2-4; D possibly matches TRBD1 or TRBD2 (6 bases each). TRBJ2-7 explains the end of the DNA better; the J call may be wrong. Germline-derived CDR1 and CDR2 are SGHTA and FQGNSA. CDR3 length equals 13 residues. The CDR3 DNA reads as TGTGCCAGCACTTCGGGGGCACGCTACGAGCAGTACTTC. This codes for CASTSGARYEQYF.

The chain has TRBV5-1 and TRBJ2-1; TRBD1 matches at 8 bases. The CDR3 extends over 14 amino acids. Germline values: CDR1 SGHRS, CDR2 YFSETQ. With V trimmed by 4 bases and J by 8 bases, 8 bases remained unmatched. DNA of the CDR3: TGCGCCAGCAGCGTACCGGGACAGGTGGATGAGCAGTTCTTC. Translation gives CASSVPGQVDEQFF.

The V gene is TRBV7-8, the J gene TRBJ1-2; TRBD1 matches at 7 bases. The ends lost 1 base at V and 2 bases at J; junction bases unmatched: 7. The CDR3 has 16 residues. Germline V gives CDR1 SGHVS, CDR2 FQNEAQ. CDR3: CASSLDSPGQNYGYTF. DNA for the CDR3: TGTGCCAGCAGCTTAGATTCCCCGGGACAGAACTATGGCTACACCTTC.

V gene TRBV29-1 combines with J gene TRBJ2-7; 10 bases map to TRBD1. J gave up 6 bases and V 6 bases, and 8 bases lay outside the gene matches. The CDR3 is 13 residues long. CDR1 SQVTM and CDR2 ANQGSEA come from the germline V gene. The CDR3 loop reads CSVRGQGSLEQYF. The DNA for the CDR3 is TGCAGCGTGAGGGGACAGGGGAGTCTCGAGCAGTACTTC.

The chain combines TRBV27 with TRBJ2-5; 8 bases are a match to TRBD2. The CDR3 loop spans 16 amino acids. Looked up from germline, CDR1 is MNHEY and CDR2 is SMNVEV (reference sequence). With V trimmed by 3 bases and J by 2 bases, 8 bases remained unmatched. CDR3 sequence reads: CASSFRLAGKQETQYF. CDR3 DNA: TGTGCCAGCAGTTTCAGGTTAGCGGGGAAGCAAGAGACCCAGTACTTC.

V is TRBV12-3 or TRBV12-4 and J is TRBJ1-1; no firm D call. This CDR3 region has 13 residues. Trimming pared 5 bases from V and 0 bases from J, leaving 7 bases between. The CDR3, as DNA: TGTGCCAGCAGTATTTTTTTGAACACTGAAGCTTTCTTT. This sequence encodes CASSIFLNTEAFF.

This clonotype was counted between two and nine times. The chain employs TRBV20-1 and TRBJ2-7, with D tentatively TRBD1 (5 bases). The CDR3 runs 13 residues. V was clipped by 5 bases and J by 7 bases, with 18 bases between them. The germline V gene has CDR1 DFQATT and CDR2 SNEGSKA (reference sequence). The CDR3 coding sequence is TGCAGTGCTTACAGGATTCTAGGGAATGAGCAGTACTTC. It is translated as CSAYRILGNEQYF.

This clonotype was observed a handful of times. The gene calls are TRBV14 and TRBJ1-2; D is perhaps TRBD1 (5 bases). CDR3 length: 14 residues. CDR1 SGHDN and CDR2 FVKESK come from the germline V gene. Trimming cost V 0 bases and J 5 bases, with 10 bases left between them. CDR3 DNA sequence: TGTGCCAGCAGCCAAGATACGACAGAGTATGGCTACACCTTC. This translates into CASSQDTTEYGYTF.

This clonotype came up a few times. The V call is TRBV12-3 or TRBV12-4, the J call TRBJ2-1, with 11 bases lining up with TRBD2. The trim removed 2 bases at V and 9 bases at J, leaving 6 bases unmatched. The CDR3 runs to 15 residues. CDR3 protein: CASSLIGLAGGEQFF. The CDR3 region has the DNA TGTGCCAGCAGTTTAATCGGGCTAGCGGGGGGTGAGCAGTTCTTC.

V is TRBV29-1 and J is TRBJ1-2; 7 nucleotides line up with TRBD1. The CDR3 totals 14 residues. The V gene's germline CDR1 is SQVTM and CDR2 ANQGSEA. The J segment lost 1 base and the V segment lost 8 bases, leaving 10 bases of the junction unmatched. In nucleotides, the CDR3 is TGCAGCTCGGACGGTGACAGGGATAACTATGGCTACACCTTC. Translated, it gives CSSDGDRDNYGYTF.

The V call is TRBV20-1, the J call TRBJ1-4; D unresolved. Germline-derived CDR1 and CDR2 are DFQATT and SNEGSKA (reference sequence). The length of the CDR3 is 17 residues. Trimming pared 0 bases from V and 4 bases from J, leaving 18 bases between. The CDR3 coding sequence is TGCAGTGCTAGAGATGAGAGTAAGGGTGGGAATAATGAAAAACTGTTTTTT. It specifies CSARDESKGGNNEKLFF.

This clonotype has more than one count but fewer than ten. The V call is TRBV12-3 or TRBV12-4, the J call TRBJ2-1; 12 bases line up with TRBD2. V trimming: 5 bases; J trimming: 8 bases; junction bases outside the gene matches: 4. This CDR3 has 14 amino acids. Here the CDR3 reads CASSPSGRADEQFF. The CDR3 region has the DNA TGTGCCAGCAGTCCTAGCGGGAGGGCCGATGAGCAGTTCTTC.

The chain recombines TRBV4-1 with TRBJ2-7; 13 nucleotides align to TRBD2. Germline values: CDR1 MGHRA, CDR2 YSYEKL. With 0 bases clipped from V and 3 bases from J, the junction kept 2 bases outside the gene matches. The CDR3 totals 16 residues. CDR3 in amino acids: CASSQDGLAGVYEQYF. The CDR3 nucleotides are TGCGCCAGCAGCCAAGACGGACTAGCGGGGGTCTACGAGCAGTACTTC.

This clonotype showed up just a few times. The V gene is TRBV7-9, the J gene TRBJ2-2; D gene unclear. V was cut by 2 bases and J by 9 bases, with 16 bases left in between. In germline, CDR1 is SEHNR, CDR2 FQNEAQ (reference sequence). The CDR3 loop spans 15 amino acids. CDR3: CASSLTSDALRELFF. The CDR3 DNA reads TGTGCCAGCAGCTTAACCTCCGACGCGCTACGGGAGCTGTTTTTT.

This clonotype was recorded only once. The J gene is TRBJ2-5, the V gene TRBV7-2; D is possibly TRBD2 (6 bases). Looked up from germline, CDR1 is SGHTA and CDR2 is FQGNSA. With 3 bases removed from V and 2 bases from J, the gap between germline ends came to 10 bases. The CDR3 sequence is 14 residues long. The CDR3 protein is CASSFGGAQETQYF. Here the CDR3 DNA reads TGTGCCAGCAGCTTCGGCGGGGCGCAAGAGACCCAGTACTTC.

This clonotype has a handful of counts. The V and J genes are TRBV15 and TRBJ2-1; perhaps TRBD1 as D (5 bases). Trimming took off 0 bases at V and 5 bases at J, with 17 bases between the two ends. The CDR3 sequence is 17 residues long. Per germline, CDR1 LNHNV and CDR2 YYDKDF (reference sequence). The CDR3 is CATSREKQEALNNEQFF. DNA of the CDR3: TGTGCCACCAGCAGAGAGAAACAGGAAGCCTTAAACAATGAGCAGTTCTTC.

The chain links TRBV9 to TRBJ2-3; D gene unclear. V dropped 3 bases and J dropped 6 bases, with 11 bases sitting between them. In germline, CDR1 is SGDLS, CDR2 YYNGEE. The CDR3 sequence is 13 residues long. CDR3 coding DNA: TGTGCCAGCAGCGCACCCCACGGGGATACGCAGTATTTT. It codes for CASSAPHGDTQYF.